What follows is one TCR beta chain and its context. As yet, its antigen is unknown. This entry comes from a study of blood T cells in healthy people across ages. The CDR3 loop spans 19 amino acids. Per the germline V gene, CDR1 is MNHEY and CDR2 is SMNVEV (reference sequence). J was trimmed by 0 bases and V by 4 bases; bases with no gene match: 7. Using a J-beta primer mix together with a sample-barcoded 5' primer, a second PCR was run for roughly 6 to 11 cycles. TCRdb re-called the 5' RACE reads through MiXCR, storing one row per CDR3 protein. The table lists about 940,000 distinct CDR3 sequences, around 48% of them singletons. Points from the study as a whole: Conclusively comparing naive with antigen-experienced cells was impossible with unsorted PBMCs.

This receptor was taken from a man under 40 in good health. The chain uses TRBV27 and TRBJ2-6, with 12 bases identical to TRBD1. Specimen: blood. CDR3 nucleotide sequence: TGTGCCAGCAGTTCCGAGAGGGACAGGGGGCTCTCTGGGGCCAACGTCCTGACTTTC. This gives the protein CASSSERDRGLSGANVLTF.